Listed here is a single T cell receptor (beta chain). Its antigen is currently unknown. Germline lookup yields CDR1 SGHDN and CDR2 FVKESK. V lost 6 bases to trimming and J lost 4 bases; unmatched junction nucleotides: 12. This CDR3 region has 16 residues. With 60 Vbeta and 13 Jbeta primers, the PCR was carried out. Produced via immunoSEQ multiplex PCR; TCRdb's table is partial and in-frame only. This repertoire shows some 190,000 clones, more than 70% found once; its top ten account for approximately 1.6%. This specimen belongs to a study of cytomegalovirus exposure and HLA in healthy donors. Study information: In terms of ancestry, the Caucasian-associated cluster contained about 80% of the approximately 400 genotyped donors.

Study-wide results and limits: Cytomegalovirus association was listed for approximately 150 TCR beta chains.

V usage is TRBV14 and J usage is TRBJ1-1; TRBD1 aligns across 9 bases. The origin of this receptor is a man aged 35 to 55 in good health and CMV-seropositive. Specimen: PBMCs. In DNA form, the CDR3 reads TGTGCCAGCAGGCCACAGGGGGCGCATCGGGGCACTGAAGCTTTCTTT. Its protein product is CASRPQGAHRGTEAFF.